One and the same sample provided the 8 T cell receptor beta chains below, sequenced in a study of cytotoxic CD8 clonotypes in ibrutinib-treated CLL. Libraries were prepared by immunoSEQ multiplex PCR; TCRdb keeps only in-frame clonotypes and omits some of them. The sample consists of about 200,000 clones, roughly 73% of them appearing once. The sample in question was PBMCs, obtained after 12 months of ibrutinib treatment. These TCRs come from a human donor with chronic lymphocytic leukemia.

The chain recombines TRBV4-1 with TRBJ2-3; TRBD1 matches 7 bases. This CDR3 has 15 amino acids. Trimming took 4 bases from V and 6 from J; bases not matched to a gene: 10. In germline, CDR1 is MGHRA, CDR2 YSYEKL. This CDR3 reads CASSPKDRASDTQYF. CDR3 sequence (DNA): TGCGCCAGCAGCCCAAAAGACAGGGCGAGTGATACGCAGTATTTT.

The rearrangement uses TRBV25-1 and TRBJ2-2; possibly TRBD2 for D (6 bases). Germline assignment: CDR1 MGHDK and CDR2 SYGVNS. This CDR3 spans 12 amino acids. V dropped 6 bases and J dropped 4 bases, with 6 bases sitting between them. The CDR3 spells CASRGGTGELFF. In DNA, the CDR3 is TGTGCCAGCAGGGGAGGCACCGGGGAGCTGTTTTTT.

The CDR3 here is CASSYVISSYNEQFF. The CDR3 DNA reads as TGTGCCAGCAGTTACGTCATTAGCTCCTACAATGAGCAGTTCTTC. This chain uses TRBV6-5 with TRBJ2-1; D is undetermined. This CDR3 region has 15 residues. Trimming left V 2 bases short and J 0 bases short, with 8 bases between. The germline V gene has CDR1 MNHEY and CDR2 SVGAGI.

This clone occurred once. This sequence joins TRBV7-9 and TRBJ1-1; no clear D. Germline CDR1 reads SEHNR; CDR2 reads FQNEAQ (reference sequence). The CDR3 is 13 residues long. With 2 bases removed from V and 5 bases from J, the gap between germline ends came to 9 bases. CDR3 sequence reads: CASSLSRHTEAFF. The CDR3 region has the DNA TGTGCCAGCAGCTTATCCAGGCATACTGAAGCTTTCTTT.

This clone was seen a few times. The chain recombines TRBV6-4 with TRBJ2-2; TRBD2 matches 7 bases. This CDR3 is 16 amino acids long. Trimming removed 0 bases from V and 3 bases from J; junction bases left unmatched: 4. Per germline, CDR1 MRHNA and CDR2 SNTAGT. CDR3 nucleotide sequence: TGTGCCAGCAGTGACTCAGGGAGCGGGGACACCGGGGAGCTGTTTTTT. This sequence encodes CASSDSGSGDTGELFF.

The CDR3 is CASGVSAGVTKNIQYF. As DNA, the CDR3 is TGTGCCAGCGGAGTTTCGGCAGGGGTTACCAAAAACATTCAGTACTTC. The V gene is TRBV27, the J gene TRBJ2-4, with a weak D call TRBD1 (6 bases). CDR3 length: 16 amino acids. Trimming cost V 8 bases and J 2 bases, with 19 bases left between them. Germline V gives CDR1 MNHEY, CDR2 SMNVEV (reference sequence).

The rearrangement joins TRBV30 to TRBJ1-6, with TRBD1 identical over 8 bases. The CDR3 covers 12 residues. Germline V gene data show CDR1 as GTSNPN and CDR2 as SVGIG (reference sequence). V was pared by 3 bases and J by 9 bases, with 1 base of the junction left unmatched. This CDR3 is CAWRQGGSPLHF. The DNA for the CDR3 is TGTGCCTGGAGACAGGGGGGTTCACCCCTCCACTTT.

The genes are TRBV5-5 and TRBJ1-2; D remains ambiguous. Germline V gives CDR1 SGHKS, CDR2 YYEKEE (reference sequence). Trimming left V 0 bases short and J 6 bases short, with 9 bases between. This CDR3 comprises 13 residues. In DNA form, the CDR3 reads TGTGCCAGCAGCTTGGTAGGTCAGGATGGCTACACCTTC. Amino acids: CASSLVGQDGYTF.